This T cell receptor beta chain was recorded in a study of T cells in Graves' hyperthyroidism and ophthalmopathy. Study-level information: Before treatment of any kind, peripheral blood was taken at initial diagnosis.

Study observations and caveats: For ophthalmopathy, model prediction preceded onset by a median 6.5 months.

The CDR3 loop spans 21 amino acids. The junction had 17 bases not matched to a gene; V was cut back by 1 base and J by 0 bases. Germline lookup yields CDR1 SGHTA and CDR2 FQGNSA. As concerns this clonotype: The target antigen is unknown.

TCR beta CDR3 regions were amplified from RNA. HTBI primers were used for first-round RT-PCR of the TCR CDR3. MiXCR was run by TCRdb on the multiplex PCR reads, yielding one entry per CDR3 protein. The sample includes about 600,000 distinct CDR3 sequences, 14% of them seen just once. Sequencing was done on a sample of blood. This rearrangement joins TRBV7-2 to TRBJ2-5, with TRBD2 matching 10 bases. The origin of this receptor is a woman in her late teens or twenties with Graves' ophthalmopathy. The DNA of the CDR3 is TGTGCCAGCAGCTTAGAGGTAGGGCTAGCGGGAGCGGAGGGCTACCAAGAGACCCAGTACTTC. Translating it yields CASSLEVGLAGAEGYQETQYF.